The present TCR delta chain was sequenced within a study of gamma-delta T cells after stem cell transplantation. Concerning this clone itself: A much more abundant neighbour one base away suggests this may be a read error.

Trimming at V came to 1 base and at J to 3 bases, leaving 30 bases not matched to a gene. This CDR3 contains 24 residues. Germline CDR1 and CDR2: TSWWSYY and QGS. TCRdb reanalysed the RT-PCR reads via CATT. The sample has 650 to 850 delta-chain clones, roughly 10% seen once. The chain couples TRDV1 to TRDJ1, with TRDD3 matching over 9 bases. This TCR derives from a human donor. It is not recorded whose cells these are; they may come from a transplant donor. The source material was gamma-delta T cells. The chain's CDR3 is CALGEPAFLRPFYWGTRGSDKLIF. The CDR3 nucleotides read TGTGCTCTTGGGGAACCCGCCTTCCTCCGCCCTTTTTACTGGGGGACAAGAGGGTCCGATAAACTCATCTTT.